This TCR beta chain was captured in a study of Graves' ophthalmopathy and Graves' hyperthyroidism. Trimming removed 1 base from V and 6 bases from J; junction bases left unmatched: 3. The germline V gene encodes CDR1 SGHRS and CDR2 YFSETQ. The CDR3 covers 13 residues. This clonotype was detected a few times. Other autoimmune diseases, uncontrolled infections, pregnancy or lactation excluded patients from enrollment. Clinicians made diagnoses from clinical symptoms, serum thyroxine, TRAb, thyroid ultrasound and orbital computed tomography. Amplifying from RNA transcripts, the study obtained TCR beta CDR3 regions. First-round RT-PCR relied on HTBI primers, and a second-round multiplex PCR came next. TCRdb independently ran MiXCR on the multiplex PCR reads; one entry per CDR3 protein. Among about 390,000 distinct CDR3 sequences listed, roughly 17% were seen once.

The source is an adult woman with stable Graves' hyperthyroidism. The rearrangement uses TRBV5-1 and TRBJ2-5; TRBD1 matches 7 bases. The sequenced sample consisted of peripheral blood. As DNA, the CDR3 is TGCGCCAGCAGCTTGCAGGGGGTGAAGACCCAGTACTTC. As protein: CASSLQGVKTQYF.